This T cell receptor (beta chain) appears in the sequencing data of a study of blood T cell repertoires in COVID-19. The table came from immunoSEQ multiplex PCR; TCRdb's copy has only in-frame clones and leaves some out. The sample yields approximately 200,000 clones, roughly nine tenths seen once. The CDR3 totals 17 residues. The germline V gene has CDR1 SGHAT and CDR2 FQNNGV. The junction had 9 bases not matched to a gene; V was cut back by 1 base and J by 4 bases. Enrollees, 18 to 89 years old, lived in 24 US areas. Cohorts were assigned according to the clinical history that participants reported.

V and J are TRBV11-2 and TRBJ2-4; 8 nucleotides match TRBD1. The TCR was taken from a woman between 40 and 55 years old with acute COVID-19. Sequencing was done on a sample of PBMCs or T cells enriched from blood (not recorded which). The CDR3 reads CASSLGILRDRKNIQYF. The CDR3 DNA follows: TGTGCCAGCAGCTTAGGGATTTTGCGGGACAGGAAAAACATTCAGTACTTC.